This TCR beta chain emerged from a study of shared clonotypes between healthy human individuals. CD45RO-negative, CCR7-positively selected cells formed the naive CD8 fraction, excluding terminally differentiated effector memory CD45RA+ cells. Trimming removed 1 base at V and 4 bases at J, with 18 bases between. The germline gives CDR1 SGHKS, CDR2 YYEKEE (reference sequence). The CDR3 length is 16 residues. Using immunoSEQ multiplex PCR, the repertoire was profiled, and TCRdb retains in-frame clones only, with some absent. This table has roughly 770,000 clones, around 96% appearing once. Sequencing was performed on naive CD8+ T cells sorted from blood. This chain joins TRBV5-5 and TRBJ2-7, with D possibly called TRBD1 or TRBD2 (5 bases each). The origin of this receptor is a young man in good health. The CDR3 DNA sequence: TGTGCCAGCAGCTTGCCGTGGGACCACCGGGCGTACGAGCAGTACTTC. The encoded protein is CASSLPWDHRAYEQYF.